Listed below are T cell receptor beta chains from one sample, sequenced in a study of radiation and T cells in renal cell carcinoma. The assay was immunoSEQ multiplex PCR, and TCRdb's table has in-frame clones only and misses some. The sample has about 150,000 clones; approximately 88% are singletons. The sequencing used blood, collected from a patient whose treatment included radiotherapy and nephrectomy. The origin of the receptors is a woman between 50 and 59 years old with renal cell carcinoma. Both conserved end residues are part of each CDR3. D genes are given only for firm matches. Expanded clones are given a class, and other clones once, few, many or no size at all.

D: TRBD1
J: TRBJ1-5
size: .
V: TRBV6-6
CDR3: CASSQEGTVSNQPQHF
DNA: TGTGCCAGCAGTCAGGAGGGGACAGTTAGCAATCAGCCCCAGCATTTT

D: .
J: TRBJ1-2
size: .
V: TRBV10-3
CDR3: CAISESAELAETF
DNA: TGTGCCATCAGTGAGTCGGCGGAACTGGCAGAGACCTTC

D: .
J: TRBJ1-2
size: once
V: TRBV9
CDR3: CASSVAPSMVGTYGYTF
DNA: TGTGCCAGCAGCGTAGCCCCGTCGATGGTGGGGACGTATGGCTACACCTTC

D: .
J: TRBJ2-5
size: .
V: TRBV19
CDR3: CASSKRGKETQYF
DNA: TGTGCCAGTAGTAAACGCGGTAAAGAGACCCAGTACTTC

D: TRBD2
J: TRBJ2-2
size: .
V: TRBV18
CDR3: CASSPTTSHTGELFF
DNA: TGTGCCAGCTCACCAACGACTAGCCACACCGGGGAGCTGTTTTTT

D: TRBD2
J: TRBJ2-3
size: .
V: TRBV4-1
CDR3: CASSQAFGGRADTQYF
DNA: TGCGCCAGCAGCCAAGCCTTCGGGGGGAGGGCAGATACGCAGTATTTT

D: .
J: TRBJ1-3
size: once
V: TRBV30
CDR3: CAWSVGHSGNTIYF
DNA: TGTGCCTGGAGTGTAGGGCACTCTGGAAACACCATATATTTT

D: .
J: TRBJ2-7
size: .
V: TRBV18
CDR3: CASSTVGLEQYF
DNA: TGTGCCAGCTCAACGGTGGGGCTGGAGCAGTACTTC

D: TRBD2
J: TRBJ2-5
size: .
V: TRBV6-1
CDR3: CASSETGLAGKETQYF
DNA: TGTGCCAGCAGTGAAACAGGACTAGCGGGGAAAGAGACCCAGTACTTC

D: .
J: TRBJ1-1
size: few
V: TRBV9
CDR3: CASSSQENTEAFF
DNA: TGTGCCAGCAGCTCCCAGGAGAACACTGAAGCTTTCTTT

D: .
J: TRBJ2-2
size: .
V: TRBV5-6
CDR3: CASSFEGNPLGRSGELFF
DNA: TGTGCCAGCAGCTTTGAGGGTAACCCCCTTGGTAGGTCCGGGGAGCTGTTTTTT

D: .
J: TRBJ1-6
size: once
V: TRBV15
CDR3: CATSTYLGGNSPLHF
DNA: TGTGCCACCAGCACCTACTTGGGGGGTAATTCACCCCTCCACTTT

D: .
J: TRBJ2-2
size: .
V: TRBV19
CDR3: CASSILPTVGELFF
DNA: TGTGCCAGTAGTATCCTCCCAACGGTCGGGGAGCTGTTTTTT

D: TRBD1
J: TRBJ2-7
size: .
V: TRBV7-8
CDR3: CASSWDRSAYEQYF
DNA: TGTGCCAGCAGCTGGGACAGAAGCGCCTACGAGCAGTACTTC

D: .
J: TRBJ1-5
size: .
V: TRBV5-1
CDR3: CASSPDQQNQPQHF
DNA: TGCGCCAGCAGCCCGGACCAACAAAATCAGCCCCAGCATTTT

D: TRBD1
J: TRBJ2-2
size: .
V: TRBV7-3
CDR3: CASSLNRGSTGELFF
DNA: TGTGCCAGCAGCTTAAACAGGGGTTCCACCGGGGAGCTGTTTTTT

D: .
J: TRBJ1-2
size: .
V: TRBV6-5
CDR3: CASSYEVNYGYTF
DNA: TGTGCCAGCAGTTACGAGGTTAACTATGGCTACACCTTC

D: TRBD1
J: TRBJ1-1
size: .
V: TRBV4-1
CDR3: CASSQPARGWTEAFF
DNA: TGCGCCAGCAGCCAACCCGCCAGGGGGTGGACTGAAGCTTTCTTT

D: .
J: TRBJ1-3
size: .
V: TRBV6-5
CDR3: CASNRDLNTIYF
DNA: TGTGCCAGCAACAGGGATCTAAACACCATATATTTT

D: TRBD1
J: TRBJ1-6
size: .
V: TRBV7-6
CDR3: CASSPRTGGGYNSPLHF
DNA: TGTGCCAGCAGCCCACGGACAGGGGGAGGCTATAATTCACCCCTCCACTTT

D: .
J: TRBJ2-5
size: .
V: TRBV11-3
CDR3: CASMGRAETQYF
DNA: TGTGCCAGCATGGGCCGGGCAGAGACCCAGTACTTC

D: .
J: TRBJ1-4
size: .
V: TRBV4-3
CDR3: CASSQDTGWDNEKLFF
DNA: TGCGCCAGCAGCCAAGATACAGGCTGGGATAATGAAAAACTGTTTTTT

D: .
J: TRBJ1-5
size: .
V: TRBV30
CDR3: CAWSAGHSNQPQHF
DNA: TGTGCCTGGAGTGCAGGACATAGCAATCAGCCCCAGCATTTT

D: .
J: TRBJ1-2
size: .
V: TRBV7-9
CDR3: CASSVFTGTPKDGYTF
DNA: TGTGCCAGCAGCGTCTTTACCGGGACCCCAAAAGATGGCTACACCTTC